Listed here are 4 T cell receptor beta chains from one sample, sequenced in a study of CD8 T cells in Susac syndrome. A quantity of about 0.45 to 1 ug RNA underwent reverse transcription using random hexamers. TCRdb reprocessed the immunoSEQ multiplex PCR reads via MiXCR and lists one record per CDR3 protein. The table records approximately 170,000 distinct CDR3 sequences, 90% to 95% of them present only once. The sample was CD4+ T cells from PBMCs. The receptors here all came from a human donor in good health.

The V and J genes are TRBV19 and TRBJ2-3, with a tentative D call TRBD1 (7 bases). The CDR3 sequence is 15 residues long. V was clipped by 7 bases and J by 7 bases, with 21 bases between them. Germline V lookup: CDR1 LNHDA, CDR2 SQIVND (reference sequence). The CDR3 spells CASMEWRDSPHTQYF. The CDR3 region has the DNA TGTGCCAGTATGGAGTGGCGGGACAGTCCCCATACGCAGTATTTT.

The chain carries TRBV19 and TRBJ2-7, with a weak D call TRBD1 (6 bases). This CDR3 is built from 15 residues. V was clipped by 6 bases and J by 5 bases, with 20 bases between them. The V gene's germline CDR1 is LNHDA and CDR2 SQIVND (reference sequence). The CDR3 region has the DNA TGTGCCAGTAGCGGGTCCAGGGGTCTCCCCAACGAGCAGTACTTC. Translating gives CASSGSRGLPNEQYF.

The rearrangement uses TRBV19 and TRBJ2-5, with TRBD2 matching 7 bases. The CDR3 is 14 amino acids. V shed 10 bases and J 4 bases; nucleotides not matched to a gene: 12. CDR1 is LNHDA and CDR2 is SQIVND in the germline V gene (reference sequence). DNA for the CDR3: TGTGCCACCTCCCGGGGGGTCGTCAGAGAGACCCAGTACTTC. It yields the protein CATSRGVVRETQYF.

Here the CDR3 reads CASSYSFLRETQYF. The CDR3, as DNA: TGTGCCAGCAGTTACAGCTTCCTACGCGAGACCCAGTACTTC. The rearrangement uses TRBV6-5 and TRBJ2-5, with unresolved D. Trimming cost V 2 bases and J 5 bases, with 12 bases left between them. This CDR3 region has 14 residues. Germline CDR1 is MNHEY and CDR2 is SVGAGI.